This T cell receptor beta chain comes out of a study of blood T cell repertoires in COVID-19. In the study overall: Some COVID-19 samples were acute and others convalescent; all came from the United States, Italy and Spain. The analysed material was cDNA or gDNA that came from T cells, B-cell-depleted T cells, or PBMCs.

Trimming cost V 0 bases and J 5 bases, with 11 bases left between them. Germline V CDR1 and CDR2: MGHRA, YSYEKL. This CDR3 region has 16 residues. In the authors' workflow: By means of reference gene primer amplification, nucleated cell counts were estimated. The table came from immunoSEQ multiplex PCR; TCRdb's copy has only in-frame clones and leaves some out. V, J and clone size are those of that table, while D and trimming were read from the DNA. The sample has around 37,000 clones, about 74% seen once. The specimen was peripheral blood. The chain carries TRBV4-1 and TRBJ2-6, with D perhaps TRBD2 (5 bases). This receptor was identified in a man between 65 and 85 years old with COVID-19, enrolled during active disease. The CDR3 spells CASSQEGRGWANVLTF. The CDR3 DNA follows: TGCGCCAGCAGCCAAGAAGGCCGGGGTTGGGCCAACGTCCTGACTTTC.